This T cell receptor beta chain emerged from a study of cytomegalovirus exposure and HLA in healthy donors. Trimming removed 1 base from V and 4 bases from J, with 16 bases in between. This CDR3 has 16 amino acids. The germline V gene has CDR1 SGHTA and CDR2 FQGTGA. Regarding the study as a whole: Later analysis suggested links between common viral pathogens and several top significant clusters.

In the PCR, 60 Vbeta and 13 Jbeta primers were used. As handled by the study authors: Later analysis identified roughly 84 million unique TCR beta chains, approximately 10 million shared. The table came from immunoSEQ multiplex PCR; TCRdb's copy has only in-frame clones and leaves some out. From that table come the V and J calls and clone size; the DNA was used to work out D and trimming. This table has more than 140,000 clones, around 75% appearing once. With respect to this clone: Its antigen remains unidentified.

The sequence derives from a middle-aged man in good health and CMV-seronegative. V gene TRBV7-3 combines with J gene TRBJ1-1; the D is unclear. Input material: PBMCs. The CDR3 DNA reads TGTGCCAGCAGCTTAATGCGCGCACCGAGTACCACTGAAGCTTTCTTT. Translating gives CASSLMRAPSTTEAFF.